Following are 21 T cell receptor beta chains from one sample sequenced in a study of cytomegalovirus exposure and HLA in healthy donors. PCR involved 60 Vbeta and 13 Jbeta primers. The method was immunoSEQ multiplex PCR; TCRdb's version includes in-frame clones alone and lacks a portion of them. The table records 130,000 or so clones, roughly 86% of them present only once. Source material: PBMCs. The origin of the receptors is a man aged 18-30 years in good health and CMV-seropositive.

This clone was picked up a small number of times. Written as DNA, the CDR3 is TGCAGCGTTTCGACAGCTAACTATGGCTACACCTTC. Protein: CSVSTANYGYTF. The V and J genes are TRBV29-1 and TRBJ1-2, with D tentatively TRBD1 (5 bases). The V gene's germline CDR1 is SQVTM and CDR2 ANQGSEA. V lost 5 bases to trimming and J lost 0 bases, with 7 bases between them. The CDR3 is 12 residues long.

V usage is TRBV6-5 and J usage is TRBJ1-2; 7 bases fit TRBD1. The CDR3 extends over 12 amino acids. Per germline, CDR1 MNHEY and CDR2 SVGAGI. Trimming cost V 8 bases and J 7 bases; bases outside gene matches: 7. CDR3 nucleotides: TGTGCCAGCGAAGGGGGCGAAGGTGGCTACACCTTC. It is translated as CASEGGEGGYTF.

This sequence joins TRBV2 and TRBJ2-3; 7 bases are a match to TRBD2. The length of the CDR3 is 13 residues. CDR1 is SNHLY and CDR2 is FYNNEI in the germline V gene. V was clipped by 5 bases and J by 8 bases; unmatched bases: 7. The CDR3 sequence is CASSLGAGATQYF. CDR3 in DNA: TGTGCCAGCAGTTTGGGCGCGGGAGCTACGCAGTATTTT.

This chain connects TRBV7-9 to TRBJ2-1; D is uncertain. Trimming removed 3 bases from V and 8 bases from J, with 8 bases in between. This CDR3 has 12 amino acids. Per the germline V gene, CDR1 is SEHNR and CDR2 is FQNEAQ (reference sequence). CDR3 protein: CASSFMGDEQFF. In nucleotides, the CDR3 is TGTGCCAGCAGCTTTATGGGCGATGAGCAGTTCTTC.

As regards this clone: One junction end does not reproduce the germline sequence, and a read error may be involved. The J gene is TRBJ2-1, the V gene TRBV7-9; 9 nucleotides align to TRBD1. Germline V gene sequence: CDR1 SEHNR, CDR2 FQNEAQ (reference sequence). The CDR3 is 12 amino acids. Written as DNA, the CDR3 is TGTTCCAGCAGCCTCCCGGGACAGGGCAAGTTCTTC. Its translation: CSSSLPGQGKFF.

The V call is TRBV11-2, the J call TRBJ1-1, with D maybe TRBD1 (6 bases). This CDR3 has 15 amino acids. V shed 3 bases and J shed 3 bases, with 14 bases lying between them. Germline CDR1 is SGHAT and CDR2 is FQNNGV. The chain's CDR3 is CASSFQGLGDTEAFF. CDR3 DNA sequence: TGTGCCAGCAGCTTCCAGGGGTTAGGGGACACTGAAGCTTTCTTT.

The chain combines TRBV5-1 with TRBJ1-2, with 9 bases identical to TRBD1. The CDR3 consists of 15 residues. The V gene's germline CDR1 is SGHRS and CDR2 YFSETQ. V dropped 0 bases and J dropped 6; count of bases not matched to a gene: 6. In nucleotides, the CDR3 is TGCGCCAGCAGCTTGGCGGGACAGGGATTGAATGGCTACACCTTC. Its protein is CASSLAGQGLNGYTF.

In DNA, the CDR3 is TGTGCCAGCGGGGGGGGGACGGCCCATAGCAATCAGCCCCAGCATTTT. Amino acids: CASGGGTAHSNQPQHF. This sequence joins TRBV7-2 and TRBJ1-5; the D gene is possibly TRBD1 (5 bases). Germline V gene lookup returns CDR1 SGHTA and CDR2 FQGNSA. V was shortened by 8 bases and J by 0 bases, with 17 bases between the two germline ends. The CDR3 covers 16 residues.

This chain connects TRBV15 to TRBJ2-7; 15 positions agree with TRBD2. V trimming: 3 bases; J trimming: 6 bases; junction bases outside the gene matches: 6. The V gene's germline CDR1 is LNHNV and CDR2 YYDKDF (reference sequence). The CDR3 has 16 amino acids. CDR3 nucleotides: TGTGCCACCAGCAGGGGGGGACTAGCGGGAGGCGGCGAGCAGTACTTC. This sequence encodes CATSRGGLAGGGEQYF.

The chain recombines TRBV28 with TRBJ2-7, with 14 bases aligning to TRBD2. With 6 bases clipped from V and 2 bases from J, the junction kept 12 bases outside the gene matches. The CDR3 covers 18 residues. Germline V gene sequence: CDR1 MDHEN, CDR2 SYDVKM. For the CDR3, the DNA is TGTGCCAGCAGCCCGGGACTAGCGGGAGATTCTCCGCCCTACGAGCAGTACTTC. This translates into CASSPGLAGDSPPYEQYF.

CDR3 protein: CASSQPLQEVAEAFF. For the CDR3, the DNA is TGCGCCAGCAGCCAGCCCCTTCAAGAGGTAGCCGAAGCTTTCTTT. V gene TRBV4-1 combines with J gene TRBJ1-1; unclear D gene. The CDR3 spans 15 residues. Looked up from germline, CDR1 is MGHRA and CDR2 is YSYEKL. Between the trimmed V and J ends, which lost 3 bases and 8 bases, there was a span of 19 bases.

This chain uses TRBV27 with TRBJ2-1, with 9 bases identical to TRBD1. Germline values: CDR1 MNHEY, CDR2 SMNVEV (reference sequence). Trimming took 5 bases from V and 4 from J; bases not matched to a gene: 3. The CDR3 is 14 residues long. The CDR3 protein is CASSRGTGYNEQFF. As DNA, the CDR3 is TGTGCCAGCAGTCGGGGGACAGGGTACAATGAGCAGTTCTTC.

The genes are TRBV4-1 and TRBJ2-3, with 7 bases matching TRBD2. V shed 1 base and J 3 bases; nucleotides not matched to a gene: 10. This CDR3 region has 17 residues. CDR1 and CDR2 from the germline V gene are MGHRA and YSYEKL. This chain's CDR3 is CASSQGGSGGGTDTQYF. DNA of the CDR3: TGCGCCAGCAGCCAAGGGGGGTCGGGCGGGGGAACAGATACGCAGTATTTT.

The chain employs TRBV6-1 and TRBJ1-3, with D tentatively TRBD1 (6 bases). Trimming took off 4 bases at V and 0 bases at J, with 10 bases between the two ends. Germline-derived CDR1 and CDR2 are MNHNS and SASEGT. This CDR3 contains 15 residues. The CDR3 protein is CASSGDTTSGNTIYF. As DNA, the CDR3 is TGTGCCAGCAGTGGGGACACAACCTCTGGAAACACCATATATTTT.

The V and J genes are TRBV5-6 and TRBJ1-3; D might be TRBD1 (5 bases). Germline V CDR1 and CDR2: SGHDT, YYEEEE. Trimming stripped 4 bases from V and 7 bases from J, with 21 bases between. The CDR3 is made up of 16 amino acids. DNA of the CDR3: TGTGCCAGCAGCCGGGACTGGGGGAACCTGGAGAACACCATATATTTT. Translation gives CASSRDWGNLENTIYF.

This clone has a single count. The DNA for the CDR3 is TGTGCCAGCAGCTTAATAGCGGGTGAGGGAGAGACCCAGTACTTC. Its translation is CASSLIAGEGETQYF. The chain combines TRBV11-2 with TRBJ2-5; 7 bases are a match to TRBD2. J gave up 4 bases and V 2 bases, and 7 bases lay outside the gene matches. Germline V gives CDR1 SGHAT, CDR2 FQNNGV. The CDR3 runs 15 residues. Full variable domain (outside the CDR3, taken from reference TRBV11-2 and TRBJ2-5): EAGVAQSPRYKIIEKRQSVAFWCNPISGHATLYWYQQILGQGPKLLIQFQNNGVVDDSQLPKDRFSAERLKGVDSTLKIQPAKLEDSAVYLCASSLIAGEGETQYFGPGTRLLVL.

V is TRBV28 and J is TRBJ1-2; D gene uncertain. The CDR3 has 14 amino acids. V lost 10 bases and J 5 bases, leaving 20 bases between the germline ends. Germline V gene lookup returns CDR1 MDHEN and CDR2 SYDVKM. The CDR3 DNA follows: TGTGCCACCACTAGGCCGACCGGGTTTTATGGCTACACCTTC. It translates to CATTRPTGFYGYTF.

This clone was detected a few times. This sequence joins TRBV28 and TRBJ1-4; maybe TRBD1 (5 bases). The CDR3 has 16 residues. Trimming removed 4 bases at V and 4 bases at J, with 16 bases between. In germline, CDR1 is MDHEN, CDR2 SYDVKM. Written as DNA, the CDR3 is TGTGCCAGCAGTTCCCACAGGTCGGTGGATAATGAAAAACTGTTTTTT. Its translation: CASSSHRSVDNEKLFF.

The chain employs TRBV29-1 and TRBJ1-2; 8 bases align to TRBD1. The germline V gene has CDR1 SQVTM and CDR2 ANQGSEA. V lost 7 bases to trimming and J lost 7 bases; unmatched junction nucleotides: 14. This CDR3 comprises 14 residues. CDR3 residues: CSAPILAGGLGYTF. The CDR3, as DNA: TGCAGCGCTCCAATACTGGCAGGGGGCCTTGGCTACACCTTC.

This rearrangement joins TRBV6-4 to TRBJ2-7; D perhaps matches TRBD1 (5 bases). Trimming shortened V by 0 bases and J by 2 bases, and 14 bases separated the two germline ends. Germline assignment: CDR1 MRHNA and CDR2 SNTAGT. The CDR3 has 16 amino acids. The CDR3, as DNA: TGTGCCAGCAGTGACTCAGAGGTGGACATCGCCTACGAGCAGTACTTC. Its protein product is CASSDSEVDIAYEQYF.

The genes are TRBV5-1 and TRBJ1-4; no clear D. There are 14 residues in the CDR3. Germline CDR1 SGHRS, CDR2 YFSETQ. V was clipped by 2 bases and J by 4 bases, with 9 bases between them. The CDR3 region is CASSFAGLNEKLFF. The CDR3 DNA reads as TGCGCCAGCAGCTTTGCGGGTCTTAATGAAAAACTGTTTTTT.